This TCR beta chain was captured in a study of shared clonotypes between healthy human individuals. Method: immunoSEQ multiplex PCR; TCRdb's copy keeps in-frame clones and lacks some. The data contain around 450,000 clones, about four fifths of them singletons. Germline V gene data show CDR1 as SGHTA and CDR2 as FQGTGA. The CDR3 spans 14 residues. Trimming took off 5 bases at V and 2 bases at J, with 13 bases between the two ends. The V and J genes are TRBV7-3 and TRBJ2-7; tentative D call: TRBD1 (6 bases). The sequence derives from a woman in her thirties or forties in good health. Some clones in this sample may be carry-over from other donors' samples. The sample was PBMCs. CDR3 in DNA: TGTGCCAGCAGCCCAACGGGACAACCCTACGAGCAGTACTTC. This gives the protein CASSPTGQPYEQYF.